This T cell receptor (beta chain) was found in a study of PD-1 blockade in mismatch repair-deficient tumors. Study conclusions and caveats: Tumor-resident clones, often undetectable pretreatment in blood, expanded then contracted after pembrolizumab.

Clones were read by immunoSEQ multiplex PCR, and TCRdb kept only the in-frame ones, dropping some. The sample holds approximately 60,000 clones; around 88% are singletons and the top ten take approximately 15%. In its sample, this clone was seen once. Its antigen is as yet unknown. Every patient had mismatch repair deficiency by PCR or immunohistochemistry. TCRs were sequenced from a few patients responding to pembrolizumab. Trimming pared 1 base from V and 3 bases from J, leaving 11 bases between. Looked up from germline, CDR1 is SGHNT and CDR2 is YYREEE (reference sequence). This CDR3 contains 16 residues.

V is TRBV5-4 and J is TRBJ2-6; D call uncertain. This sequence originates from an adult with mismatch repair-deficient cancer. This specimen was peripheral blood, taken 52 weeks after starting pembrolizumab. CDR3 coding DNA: TGTGCCAGCAGCTTGATAGGGTTTGTTGGGGCCAACGTCCTGACTTTC. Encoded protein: CASSLIGFVGANVLTF.